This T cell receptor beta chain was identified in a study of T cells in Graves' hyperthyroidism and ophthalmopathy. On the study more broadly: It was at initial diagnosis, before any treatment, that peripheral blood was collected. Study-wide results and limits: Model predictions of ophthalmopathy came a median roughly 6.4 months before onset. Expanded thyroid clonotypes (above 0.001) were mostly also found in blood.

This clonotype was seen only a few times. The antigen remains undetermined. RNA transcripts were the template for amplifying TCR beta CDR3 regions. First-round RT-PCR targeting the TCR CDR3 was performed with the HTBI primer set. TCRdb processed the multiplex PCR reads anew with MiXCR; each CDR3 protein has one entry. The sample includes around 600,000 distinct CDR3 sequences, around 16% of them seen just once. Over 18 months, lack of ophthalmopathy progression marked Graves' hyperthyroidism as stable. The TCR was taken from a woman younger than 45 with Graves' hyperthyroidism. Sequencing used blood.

The chain's CDR3 is CATSPITMGVTEAFF. CDR3 in DNA: TGTGCCACCAGCCCAATCACGATGGGGGTCACTGAAGCTTTCTTT. V and J are TRBV15 and TRBJ1-1; D is possibly TRBD1 (5 bases). CDR1 is LNHNV and CDR2 is YYDKDF in the germline V gene (reference sequence). There are 15 residues in the CDR3. V was clipped by 5 bases and J by 4 bases, with 17 bases between them.